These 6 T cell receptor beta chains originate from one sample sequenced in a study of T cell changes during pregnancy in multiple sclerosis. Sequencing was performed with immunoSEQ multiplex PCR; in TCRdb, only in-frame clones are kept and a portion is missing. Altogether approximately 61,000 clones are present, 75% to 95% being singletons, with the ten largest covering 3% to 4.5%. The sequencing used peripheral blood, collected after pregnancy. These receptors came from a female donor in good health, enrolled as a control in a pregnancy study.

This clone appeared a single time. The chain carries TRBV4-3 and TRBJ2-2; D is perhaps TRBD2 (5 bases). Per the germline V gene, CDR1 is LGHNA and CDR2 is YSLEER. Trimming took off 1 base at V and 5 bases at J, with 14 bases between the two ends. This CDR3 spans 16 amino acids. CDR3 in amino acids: CASSQAGVPVTGELFF. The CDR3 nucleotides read TGCGCCAGCAGCCAAGCCGGGGTCCCCGTGACCGGGGAGCTGTTTTTT.

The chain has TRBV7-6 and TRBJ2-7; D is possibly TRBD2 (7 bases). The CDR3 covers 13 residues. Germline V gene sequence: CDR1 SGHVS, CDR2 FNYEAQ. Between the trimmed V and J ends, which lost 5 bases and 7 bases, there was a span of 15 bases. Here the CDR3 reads CASSPLGGREQYF. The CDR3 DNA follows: TGTGCCAGCAGCCCCCTCGGGGGGCGGGAGCAGTACTTC.

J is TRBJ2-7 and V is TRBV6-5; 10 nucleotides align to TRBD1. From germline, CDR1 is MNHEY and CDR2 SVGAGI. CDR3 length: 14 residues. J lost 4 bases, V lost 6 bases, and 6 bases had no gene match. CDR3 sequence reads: CASSQGTGVYEQYF. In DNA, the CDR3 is TGTGCCAGCAGCCAAGGGACAGGGGTGTACGAGCAGTACTTC.

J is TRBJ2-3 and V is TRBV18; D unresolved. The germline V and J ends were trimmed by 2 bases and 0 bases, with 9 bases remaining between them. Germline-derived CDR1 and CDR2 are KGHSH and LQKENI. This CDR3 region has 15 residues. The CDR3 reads CASSPTARSTDTQYF. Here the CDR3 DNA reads TGTGCCAGCTCACCAACCGCTAGAAGCACAGATACGCAGTATTTT.

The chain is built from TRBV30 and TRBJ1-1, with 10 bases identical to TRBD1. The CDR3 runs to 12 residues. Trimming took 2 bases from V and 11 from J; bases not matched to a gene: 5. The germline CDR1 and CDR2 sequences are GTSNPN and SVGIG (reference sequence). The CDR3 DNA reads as TGTGCCTGGAGTTGGGGACAGGGGACGGCTTTCTTT. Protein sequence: CAWSWGQGTAFF.

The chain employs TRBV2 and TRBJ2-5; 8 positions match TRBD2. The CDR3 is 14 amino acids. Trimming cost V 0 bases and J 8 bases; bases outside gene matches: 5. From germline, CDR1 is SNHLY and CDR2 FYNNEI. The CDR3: CASSEALAGGTQYF. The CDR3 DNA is TGTGCCAGCAGTGAAGCTCTGGCGGGGGGCACCCAGTACTTC.